This is a list of T cell receptor beta chains from one sample in a study of CD8 T cells in ankylosing spondylitis. TCRdb re-called the 5' RACE reads through MiXCR, storing one row per CDR3 protein. The sample records some 250,000 distinct CDR3 sequences, 24% being singletons. The sample taken for sequencing was blood, either unsorted or a sorted T cell fraction (not recorded which). The receptors shown here come from a male donor with ankylosing spondylitis or in good health (not recorded which). The CDR3 runs from the conserved cysteine through the conserved F or W. D genes are given only for firm matches. The size of a clone is reported for some rows only, either as once, few or many, or as a class for expanded clones.

>.|TRBJ1-2|TRBV29-1|.
CSVAWVRTNYGYTF
TGCAGCGTTGCCTGGGTGAGGACTAACTATGGCTACACCTTC
>TRBD1|TRBJ2-7|TRBV29-1|many
CSVTGGPGEQYF
TGCAGCGTTACAGGGGGCCCCGGCGAGCAGTACTTC
>TRBD1|TRBJ2-4|TRBV27|.
CATADRRVDIQYF
TGTGCCACCGCGGACAGGAGAGTGGACATTCAGTACTTC
>.|TRBJ2-1|TRBV20-1|.
CSATSWTGHNEQFF
TGCAGTGCTACCTCGTGGACCGGGCACAATGAGCAGTTCTTC
>TRBD2|TRBJ2-3|TRBV4-2|.
CASSQDSQRGVDTQYF
TGTGCCAGCAGCCAAGATAGTCAGCGGGGTGTGGATACGCAGTATTTT
>TRBD2|TRBJ2-3|TRBV12-3/TRBV12-4|.
CASRTSGSTDTQYF
TGTGCCAGCAGAACTAGCGGGAGCACAGATACGCAGTATTTT
>.|TRBJ2-5|TRBV20-1|few
CSANGAQETQYF
TGCAGTGCTAACGGGGCTCAAGAGACCCAGTACTTC
>.|TRBJ1-6|TRBV12-3/TRBV12-4|.
CASSSPGARSPLHF
TGTGCCAGCAGTTCCCCGGGGGCGCGATCACCCCTCCACTTT
>TRBD2|TRBJ2-3|TRBV10-3|.
CAISESGGRTDTQYF
TGTGCCATCAGTGAGAGCGGGGGGCGCACAGATACGCAGTATTTT
>TRBD1|TRBJ1-4|TRBV20-1|.
CSADWTGRGEKLFF
TGCAGTGCCGACTGGACAGGGCGGGGGGAAAAACTGTTTTTT
>.|TRBJ2-1|TRBV20-1|few
CSASSWQLNNEQFF
TGCAGTGCTAGCTCTTGGCAGCTTAACAATGAGCAGTTCTTC
>.|TRBJ2-7|TRBV10-3|.
CAISEREEQYF
TGTGCCATCAGTGAAAGGGAAGAGCAGTACTTC
>.|TRBJ2-3|TRBV20-1|.
CSARPPYSASTDTQYF
TGCAGTGCTAGGCCACCCTATAGCGCTAGCACAGATACGCAGTATTTT
>.|TRBJ1-2|TRBV20-1|many
CSARTRVVGYGYTF
TGCAGTGCTAGAACCAGGGTAGTCGGCTATGGCTACACCTTC
>.|TRBJ2-7|TRBV4-1|few
CASSQVAGESYEQYF
TGCGCCAGCAGCCAAGTTGCAGGCGAATCCTACGAGCAGTACTTC
>.|TRBJ1-1|TRBV20-1|few
CSATSPMEDTEAFF
TGCAGTGCTACGTCGCCAATGGAGGACACTGAAGCTTTCTTT
>.|TRBJ2-2|TRBV3-1|.
CTSSPKTYRENTGELFF
TGTACCAGCAGTCCTAAGACCTACCGCGAGAACACCGGGGAGCTGTTTTTT
>.|TRBJ2-5|TRBV5-6|many
CASSFMIGPKETQYF
TGTGCCAGCAGCTTTATGATCGGGCCCAAAGAGACCCAGTACTTC
>.|TRBJ2-7|TRBV2|many
CASSLASGVVYEQYF
TGTGCCAGCAGTTTGGCAAGTGGGGTTGTTTACGAGCAGTACTTC
>.|TRBJ2-7|TRBV6-1|.
CASSNREGGEQYF
TGTGCCAGCAGCAACAGGGAAGGCGGCGAGCAGTACTTC
>.|TRBJ2-7|TRBV12-3/TRBV12-4|many
CASSLVAGYEQYF
TGTGCCAGCAGCCTGGTAGCTGGCTACGAGCAGTACTTC
>TRBD1|TRBJ1-1|TRBV20-1|many
CSANRGGTEAFF
TGCAGTGCTAACAGGGGGGGAACTGAAGCTTTCTTT
>.|TRBJ2-3|TRBV20-1|many
CSAPADTQYF
TGCAGTGCTCCCGCGGATACGCAGTATTTT
>.|TRBJ1-1|TRBV11-2|.
CASSLRRIRAMNTEAFF
TGTGCCAGCAGCTTACGGCGAATTAGGGCCATGAACACTGAAGCTTTCTTT
>.|TRBJ2-5|TRBV20-1|many
CSAPRRGKSQETQYF
TGCAGTGCTCCGAGGCGCGGGAAGTCGCAAGAGACCCAGTACTTC
>TRBD2|TRBJ2-1|TRBV20-1|.
CSAILAGALNEQFF
TGCAGTGCAATACTAGCGGGGGCCCTTAATGAGCAGTTCTTC
>TRBD2|TRBJ2-5|TRBV20-1|.
CSASPRGLASVETQYF
TGCAGTGCTAGCCCCCGCGGACTAGCTTCCGTGGAGACCCAGTACTTC
>.|TRBJ2-7|TRBV11-1|.
CASGRQDSYEQYF
TGTGCCAGCGGGCGACAGGACTCCTACGAGCAGTACTTC
>.|TRBJ2-7|TRBV7-8|few
CASSFFGQSAYEQYF
TGTGCCAGCAGCTTTTTTGGGCAGTCTGCCTACGAGCAGTACTTC
>TRBD1|TRBJ2-4|TRBV5-6|many
CASSGGQQGPQYF
TGTGCCAGCAGCGGGGGACAGCAGGGGCCTCAGTACTTC
>.|TRBJ1-6|TRBV20-1|many
CSARDQAYNSPLHF
TGCAGTGCTAGAGATCAAGCCTATAATTCACCCCTCCACTTT
>.|TRBJ2-2|TRBV6-1|.
CASRRGTNTGELFF
TGTGCCAGCAGGAGAGGAACGAACACCGGGGAGCTGTTTTTT
>.|TRBJ2-3|TRBV27|few
CASSLSSSWFGTQYF
TGTGCCAGCAGTTTATCGTCAAGCTGGTTTGGCACGCAGTATTTT
>.|TRBJ1-5|TRBV4-1|many
CASSQEASVNQPQHF
TGCGCCAGCAGCCAAGAAGCTTCCGTCAATCAGCCCCAGCATTTT
>.|TRBJ2-1|TRBV20-1|few
CSANRRALDEQFF
TGCAGTGCTAACCGTAGAGCGCTGGATGAGCAGTTCTTC
>.|TRBJ2-3|TRBV10-3|once
CAISESTVLLDTQYF
TGTGCCATCAGTGAGTCGACGGTTCTACTGGATACGCAGTATTTT
>.|TRBJ2-1|TRBV5-5|many
CASSLGRWEQFF
TGTGCCAGCAGCTTGGGCCGCTGGGAGCAGTTCTTC
>TRBD1|TRBJ2-5|TRBV4-2|few
CASSQKTGRETQYF
TGTGCCAGCAGCCAAAAGACAGGGCGGGAGACCCAGTACTTC
>.|TRBJ2-5|TRBV20-1|many
CSAGGGASPETQYF
TGCAGTGCTGGAGGGGGGGCCTCCCCTGAGACCCAGTACTTC
>TRBD2|TRBJ2-7|TRBV29-1|.
CSVARGAYEQYF
TGCAGCGTCGCGCGGGGGGCCTACGAGCAGTACTTC
>TRBD2|TRBJ2-7|TRBV20-1|.
CSARASGGAPGEQYF
TGCAGTGCTAGGGCTAGCGGGGGGGCCCCTGGCGAGCAGTACTTC
>.|TRBJ2-5|TRBV20-1|few
CSVTPGETQYF
TGCAGTGTGACGCCAGGAGAGACCCAGTACTTC
>.|TRBJ2-1|TRBV5-1|many
CASSLAFRRGEQFF
TGCGCCAGCAGCTTGGCCTTTAGGAGGGGTGAGCAGTTCTTC
>.|TRBJ1-5|TRBV2|many
CASSQHSNQPQHF
TGTGCCAGCAGCCAGCATAGCAATCAGCCCCAGCATTTT
>.|TRBJ1-1|TRBV29-1|many
CSVEVNSNTEAFF
TGCAGCGTTGAGGTGAACTCGAACACTGAAGCTTTCTTT